This T cell receptor (beta chain) was obtained from a study of blood T cell repertoires in COVID-19. In the authors' workflow: How many nucleated cells were present was estimated from reference gene primer amplification. TCRdb keeps only in-frame clones here, not all; method: immunoSEQ multiplex PCR. Clone size and the V and J calls come from that table; the DNA yielded D and trimming. The top ten clones hold roughly 17% of a sample with 100,000 or so clones, 84% of them seen once. J gave up 7 bases and V 5 bases, and 3 bases lay outside the gene matches. This CDR3 region has 12 residues. CDR1 and CDR2 from the germline V gene are MDHEN and SYDVKM.

The material sequenced was peripheral blood. The receptor was isolated from a woman aged 55-69 years with acute or convalescent COVID-19. This chain joins TRBV28 and TRBJ1-2; 8 nucleotides agree with TRBD1. The CDR3 nucleotides read TGTGCCAGCAGTAGGACAGGGCTTGGCTACACCTTC. Translated: CASSRTGLGYTF.